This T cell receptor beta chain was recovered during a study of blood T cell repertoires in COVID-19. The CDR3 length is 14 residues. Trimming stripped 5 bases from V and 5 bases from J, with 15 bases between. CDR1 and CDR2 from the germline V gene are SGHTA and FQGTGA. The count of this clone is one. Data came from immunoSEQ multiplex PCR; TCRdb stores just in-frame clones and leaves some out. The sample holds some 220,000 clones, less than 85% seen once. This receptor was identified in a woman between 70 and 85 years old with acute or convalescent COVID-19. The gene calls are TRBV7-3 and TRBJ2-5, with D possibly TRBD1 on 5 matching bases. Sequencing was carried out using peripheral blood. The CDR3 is CASSPRGSGETQYF. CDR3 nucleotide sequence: TGTGCCAGCAGCCCACGAGGCTCAGGGGAGACCCAGTACTTC.